The clone carrying this T cell receptor (beta chain) was detected many times. Antigen: not known. This sample is drawn from a study of early T cells in non-severe SARS-CoV-2 infection. As for the study in general: Sequencing input comprised bulk RNA from unsorted whole blood; chain pairing was not available.

Study-wide findings and caveats: CD4 and private specificities were missed by VDJdb matching, which favored anti-spike CD8 responses.

Germline assignment: CDR1 KGHSY and CDR2 FQNENV. This CDR3 contains 15 residues. The V and J ends lost 0 bases and 7 bases respectively, with 10 bases between them. Researchers attached unique molecular identifiers to individual cDNA molecules. TCRdb reprocessed the 5' RACE reads with MiXCR, giving one entry per CDR3 protein. The sample includes fewer than 65,000 distinct CDR3 sequences, about 9.4% of them seen just once. Material: whole blood. The TCR comes from an adult who was a healthcare worker with PCR-confirmed SARS-CoV-2 infection or an uninfected control (not recorded which). V and J are TRBV16 and TRBJ1-6; D unresolved. CDR3 sequence: CASSQSQQPNSPLHF. The DNA of the CDR3 is TGTGCCAGCAGCCAATCTCAACAGCCAAATTCACCCCTCCACTTT.